This T cell receptor (beta chain) originates from a study of blood T cells in healthy people across ages. Study outcomes and limitations: Age showed a roughly linear inverse relationship with TCR beta diversity per million T cells. Unknown CMV status may confound age-related changes in expanded clones. Long-lived donors had more naive CD4+ cells and higher diversity than aged donors.

This clonotype has just a few counts. Its specificity is unknown. Alongside a J-beta primer mix, a sample-barcoded 5' primer served in a second PCR lasting roughly 7 to 11 cycles. The template-switch adaptor was a 5' adaptor with 12 random nucleotides. It tagged each cDNA molecule. Using its own MiXCR run on the 5' RACE reads, TCRdb lists one record per CDR3 protein. The data show about a million distinct CDR3 sequences, with roughly 43% seen just once and roughly 13% held by the top ten. Germline lookup yields CDR1 SGHVS and CDR2 FQNEAQ. V trimming: 5 bases; J trimming: 4 bases; junction bases outside the gene matches: 9. There are 18 residues in the CDR3.

The rearrangement links TRBV7-8 to TRBJ2-3; 16 bases are shared with TRBD2. The TCR originated in a man aged 25 to 40 in good health. Sequenced input: blood. The CDR3 DNA reads TGTGCCAGCAGCACTCCGGGACTAGCGGGGGGGCGCGCAGATACGCAGTATTTT. It specifies CASSTPGLAGGRADTQYF.